The 10 T cell receptor beta chains given below trace back to one sample, sequenced in a study of early T cells in non-severe SARS-CoV-2 infection. TCRdb reprocessed the 5' RACE reads with MiXCR, giving one entry per CDR3 protein. The data show more than 80,000 distinct CDR3 sequences, approximately 14% seen once. The sample comprised whole blood. These receptors were taken from an adult who was a healthcare worker with PCR-confirmed SARS-CoV-2 infection or an uninfected control (not recorded which).

The gene calls are TRBV20-1 and TRBJ2-7; 9 nucleotides line up with TRBD2. CDR1 is DFQATT, CDR2 SNEGSKA, per germline (reference sequence). Trimming removed 0 bases from V and 2 bases from J; junction bases left unmatched: 8. The CDR3 is 16 amino acids. This CDR3 is CSARDPATSGTYEQYF. DNA for the CDR3: TGCAGTGCTAGAGATCCCGCGACTAGCGGAACCTACGAGCAGTACTTC.

CDR3 amino acids: CSVDRNTEAFF. The CDR3, as DNA: TGCAGCGTTGACAGGAACACTGAAGCTTTCTTT. The V and J genes are TRBV29-1 and TRBJ1-1; no clear D gene. The CDR3 extends over 11 amino acids. V lost 3 bases and J 1 base, leaving 3 bases between the germline ends. Germline-derived CDR1 and CDR2 are SQVTM and ANQGSEA.

The chain employs TRBV7-9 and TRBJ1-5; D is unclear. This CDR3 region has 16 residues. Germline V CDR1 and CDR2: SEHNR, FQNEAQ (reference sequence). Trimming removed 1 base at V and 0 bases at J, with 10 bases between. CDR3 protein: CASSLDVGGSNQPQHF. In DNA form, the CDR3 reads TGTGCCAGCAGCTTAGATGTAGGTGGTAGCAATCAGCCCCAGCATTTT.

This clonotype was seen a few times. The chain recombines TRBV20-1 with TRBJ2-7, with D possibly matching TRBD2 (5 bases). With 6 bases removed from V and 3 bases from J, the gap between germline ends came to 18 bases. Per germline, CDR1 DFQATT and CDR2 SNEGSKA (reference sequence). The CDR3 is 14 residues long. For the CDR3, the DNA is TGCAGTGCCCCCCGGACTCACTCGCTCTACGAGCAGTACTTC. Protein: CSAPRTHSLYEQYF.

The genes are TRBV7-9 and TRBJ1-6; the D gene is possibly TRBD1 (5 bases). This CDR3 has 18 amino acids. Germline CDR1 SEHNR, CDR2 FQNEAQ (reference sequence). V dropped 2 bases and J dropped 4 bases, with 18 bases sitting between them. CDR3 region: CASSLYGSGGVYNSPLHF. The CDR3 DNA sequence: TGTGCCAGCAGCTTATACGGCAGCGGGGGGGTATATAATTCACCCCTCCACTTT.

This clonotype was counted ten times or more. V usage is TRBV19 and J usage is TRBJ2-1, with 8 bases matching TRBD2. This CDR3 region has 16 residues. Trimming at V came to 1 base and at J to 4 bases, leaving 6 bases not matched to a gene. The germline CDR1 and CDR2 sequences are LNHDA and SQIVND (reference sequence). CDR3 sequence reads: CASSIGTSRPYNEQFF. In DNA, the CDR3 is TGTGCCAGTAGTATAGGGACTAGCAGGCCATACAATGAGCAGTTCTTC.

This clonotype was found a few times. The rearrangement uses TRBV7-8 and TRBJ2-1; D is unclear. The germline gives CDR1 SGHVS, CDR2 FQNEAQ. V lost 6 bases, J lost 5 bases, and 11 bases lay in between. The CDR3 consists of 13 residues. CDR3 protein: CASRKSMNNEQFF. Written as DNA, the CDR3 is TGTGCCAGCAGGAAAAGTATGAACAATGAGCAGTTCTTC.

This clonotype was counted at least ten times. One junction end disagrees with the germline gene, perhaps due to a read error. The rearrangement links TRBV12-3 or TRBV12-4 to TRBJ1-5; D may be TRBD1 (6 bases). The CDR3 totals 13 residues. The CDR3 is CASRLGGNQPQHF. In DNA form, the CDR3 reads TGTGCCAGCAGGTTAGGGGGGAATCAGCCCCAGCATTTT.

This clonotype showed up just a few times. The chain combines TRBV7-9 with TRBJ2-7, with 10 bases identical to TRBD1. Trimming took 6 bases from V and 6 from J; bases not matched to a gene: 11. CDR1 is SEHNR and CDR2 is FQNEAQ in the germline V gene (reference sequence). The CDR3 consists of 15 residues. CDR3 DNA sequence: TGTGCCAGCAGAACCCCGGGACAGGGGCCTGGCGAGCAGTACTTC. It encodes CASRTPGQGPGEQYF.

This clonotype was counted many times. This sequence joins TRBV28 and TRBJ2-7; tentative D call: TRBD2 (5 bases). CDR3 size: 12 residues. The V end was cut by 10 bases, the J end by 3 bases, with 13 bases between. The V gene's germline CDR1 is MDHEN and CDR2 SYDVKM. CDR3 sequence: CATHGDRYEQYF. The DNA for the CDR3 is TGTGCCACCCACGGGGATCGCTACGAGCAGTACTTC.